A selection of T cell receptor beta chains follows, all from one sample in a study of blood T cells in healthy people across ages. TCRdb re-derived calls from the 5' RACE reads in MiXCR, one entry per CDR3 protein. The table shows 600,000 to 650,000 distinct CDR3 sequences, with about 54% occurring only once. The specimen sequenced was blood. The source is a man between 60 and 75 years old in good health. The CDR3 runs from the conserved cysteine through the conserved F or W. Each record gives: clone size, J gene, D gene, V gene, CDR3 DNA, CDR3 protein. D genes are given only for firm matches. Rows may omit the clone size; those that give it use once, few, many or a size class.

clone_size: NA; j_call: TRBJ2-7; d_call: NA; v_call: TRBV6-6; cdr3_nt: TGTGCCAGCAGGGGCGACGGGCCCTACGAGCAGTACTTC; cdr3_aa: CASRGDGPYEQYF
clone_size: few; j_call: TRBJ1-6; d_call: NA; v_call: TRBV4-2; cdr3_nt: TGTGCCAGCAGCCAAGGGGAAGTAGGGTCACCCCTCCACTTT; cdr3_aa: CASSQGEVGSPLHF
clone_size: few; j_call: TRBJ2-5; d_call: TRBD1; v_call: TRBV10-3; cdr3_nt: TGTGCCATCAGTGGGCAGAATAGGGGGCTGATCCAAGAGACCCAGTACTTC; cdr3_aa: CAISGQNRGLIQETQYF
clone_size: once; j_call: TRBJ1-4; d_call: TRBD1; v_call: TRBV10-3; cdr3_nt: TGTGCCAGCAGCCTTATGGGAGGGACAGCTAATGAAAAACTGTTTTTT; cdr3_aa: CASSLMGGTANEKLFF
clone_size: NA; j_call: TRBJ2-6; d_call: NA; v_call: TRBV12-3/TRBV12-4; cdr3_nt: TGTGCCAGCAGTAGGAGCCTCTCTGGGGCCAACGTCCTGACTTTC; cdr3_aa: CASSRSLSGANVLTF
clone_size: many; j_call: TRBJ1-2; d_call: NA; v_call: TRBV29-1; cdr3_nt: TGCAGCGTTGAAACCTCGGGGCAGGGGACCTCGAGCTATGGCTACACCTTC; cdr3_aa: CSVETSGQGTSSYGYTF
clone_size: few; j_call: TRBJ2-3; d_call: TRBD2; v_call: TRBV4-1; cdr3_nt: TGCGCCAGCAGCCAAGATGGTAGCGGGGGGGCTCTTTCAACGCAGTATTTT; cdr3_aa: CASSQDGSGGALSTQYF
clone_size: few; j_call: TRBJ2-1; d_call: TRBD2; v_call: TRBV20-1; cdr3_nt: TGCAGTGCTAGAACCCGAGCGGGGGGAAACAATGAGCAGTTCTTC; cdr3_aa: CSARTRAGGNNEQFF
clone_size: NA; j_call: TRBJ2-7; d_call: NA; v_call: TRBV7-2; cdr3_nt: TGTGCCAGCACCAAAGGACACGGAGCCGCCGAGCAGTACTTC; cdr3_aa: CASTKGHGAAEQYF
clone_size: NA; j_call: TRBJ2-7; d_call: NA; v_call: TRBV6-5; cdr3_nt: TGTGCCAGCAGTTCAGGACACCCTCGCCCCTACGAGCAGTACTTC; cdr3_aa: CASSSGHPRPYEQYF
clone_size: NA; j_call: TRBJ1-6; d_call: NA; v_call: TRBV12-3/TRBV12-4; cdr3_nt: TGTACCAGCAGTTTTGCAGCGGGGTATTCACCCCTCCACTTT; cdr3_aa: CTSSFAAGYSPLHF
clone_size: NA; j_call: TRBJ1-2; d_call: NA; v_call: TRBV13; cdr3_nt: TGTGCCAGCAGCTTCGGATCAAAGGGCTACACCTTC; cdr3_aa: CASSFGSKGYTF
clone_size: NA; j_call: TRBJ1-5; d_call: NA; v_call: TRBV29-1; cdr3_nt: TGCAGCGTCCAAGACAGGCCCAATCAGCCCCAGCATTTT; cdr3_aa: CSVQDRPNQPQHF
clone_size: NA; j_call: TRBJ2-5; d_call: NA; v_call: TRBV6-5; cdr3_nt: TGTGCCAGCAGATCCCTGGCCGGGCGGACCCAGTACTTC; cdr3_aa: CASRSLAGRTQYF
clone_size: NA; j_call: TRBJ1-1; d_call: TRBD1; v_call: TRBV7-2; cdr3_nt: TGTGCCAGCAGCTTTGGGACAGGTCTAAAGGGCACTGAAGCTTTCTTT; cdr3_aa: CASSFGTGLKGTEAFF
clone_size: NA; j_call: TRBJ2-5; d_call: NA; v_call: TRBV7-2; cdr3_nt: TGTGCCAGCAGCTTAGCGCTGGGGGCCGGGGAGACCCAGTACTTC; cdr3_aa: CASSLALGAGETQYF
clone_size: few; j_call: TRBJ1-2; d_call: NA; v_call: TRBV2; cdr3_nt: TGTGCCAGCGGGGGGGACTTGGACTATGGCTACACCTTC; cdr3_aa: CASGGDLDYGYTF
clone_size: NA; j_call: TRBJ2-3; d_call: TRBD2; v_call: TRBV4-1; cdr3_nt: TGCGCCAGCAGCCAAACGACTAGCGGGGGGGCCAGAGATACGCAGTATTTT; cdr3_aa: CASSQTTSGGARDTQYF
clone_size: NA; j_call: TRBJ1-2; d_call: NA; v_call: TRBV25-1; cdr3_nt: TGTGCCAGCAGTATAGCGGGGGCGCATGGCTACACCTTC; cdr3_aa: CASSIAGAHGYTF
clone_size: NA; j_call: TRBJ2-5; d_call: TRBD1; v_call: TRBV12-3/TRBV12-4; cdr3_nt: TGTGCCAGCAGTCCGGACAGGCCCGGGACCCAGTACTTC; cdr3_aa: CASSPDRPGTQYF
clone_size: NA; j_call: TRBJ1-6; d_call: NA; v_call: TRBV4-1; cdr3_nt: TGCGCCAGCAGCCAAGAACGGCGGTCAGGGACTTTTTTAAATTCACCCCTCCACTTT; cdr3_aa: CASSQERRSGTFLNSPLHF
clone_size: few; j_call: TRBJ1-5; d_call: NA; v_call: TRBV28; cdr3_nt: TGTGCCAGCAGTTGGGGCAGCCATAGCAATCAGCCCCAGCATTTT; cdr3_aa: CASSWGSHSNQPQHF
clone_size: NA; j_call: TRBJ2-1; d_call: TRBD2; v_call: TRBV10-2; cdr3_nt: TGCGCCAGCAGTGGACTAGCGGGGGACCTGTACAATGAGCAGTTCTTC; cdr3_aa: CASSGLAGDLYNEQFF
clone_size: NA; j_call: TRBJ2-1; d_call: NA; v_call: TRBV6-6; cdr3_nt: TGTGCCAGGGGAAGGGTCGGACATGAGCAGTTCTTC; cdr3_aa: CARGRVGHEQFF
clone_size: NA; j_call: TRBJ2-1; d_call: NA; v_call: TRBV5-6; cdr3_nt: TGTGCCAGCAGCTTATTCCCGGGGGACCGGCATGAGCAGTTCTTC; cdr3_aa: CASSLFPGDRHEQFF
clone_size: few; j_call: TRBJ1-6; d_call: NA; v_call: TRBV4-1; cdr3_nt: TGCGCCAGCAGCCAAGGGTCCCCGCTAGCCGACTATAATTCACCCCTCCACTTT; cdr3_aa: CASSQGSPLADYNSPLHF
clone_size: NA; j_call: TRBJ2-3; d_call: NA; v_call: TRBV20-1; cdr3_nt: TGCAGTGTTAACCTACAGGGAGATCCTTCAGATACGCAGTATTTT; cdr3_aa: CSVNLQGDPSDTQYF
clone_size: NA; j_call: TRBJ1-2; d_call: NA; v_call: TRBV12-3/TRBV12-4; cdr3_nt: TGTGCCAGCAGTTGGGTCGGTGGCTACACCTTC; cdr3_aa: CASSWVGGYTF
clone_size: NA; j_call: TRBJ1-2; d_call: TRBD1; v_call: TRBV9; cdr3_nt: TGTGCCAGCAGCGCACAGGGGAGCTATGGCTACACCTTC; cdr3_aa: CASSAQGSYGYTF
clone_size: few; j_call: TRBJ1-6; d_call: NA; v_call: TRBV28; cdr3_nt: TGTGCCAGCGGAACTGGGGGGACTCCGAATTCACCCCTCCACTTT; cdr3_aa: CASGTGGTPNSPLHF
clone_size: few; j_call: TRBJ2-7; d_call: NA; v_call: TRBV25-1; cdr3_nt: TGTGCCAGCAGTAAATCCGGGACGGATTACGAGCAGTACTTC; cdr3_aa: CASSKSGTDYEQYF
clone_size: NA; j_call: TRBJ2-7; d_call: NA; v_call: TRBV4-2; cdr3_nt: TGTGCCAGCAGCCACGAAGCCAGGTACTACCAGCCTGGGGAGCAGTACTTC; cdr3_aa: CASSHEARYYQPGEQYF
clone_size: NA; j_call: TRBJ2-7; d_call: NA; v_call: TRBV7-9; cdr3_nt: TGTGCCAGCAGCGGCCGGGACAACGAGCAGTACTTC; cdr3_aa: CASSGRDNEQYF
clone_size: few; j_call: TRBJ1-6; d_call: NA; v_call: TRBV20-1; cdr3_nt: TGCAGTGCTAGCGAACAGACCTATTCACCCCTCCACTTT; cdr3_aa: CSASEQTYSPLHF
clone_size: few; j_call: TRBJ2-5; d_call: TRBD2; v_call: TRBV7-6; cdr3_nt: TGTGCCAGCAGCTCCAGACTAGCGGGGTCTGAGACCCAGTACTTC; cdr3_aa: CASSSRLAGSETQYF
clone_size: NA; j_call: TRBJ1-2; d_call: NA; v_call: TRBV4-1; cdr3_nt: TGCGCCAGCAGCCCCGCGGGAGACCCCCGTGAGACCCAGTACTATGGCTACACCTTC; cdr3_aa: CASSPAGDPRETQYYGYTF
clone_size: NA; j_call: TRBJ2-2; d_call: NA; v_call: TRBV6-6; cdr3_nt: TGTGCCAGCAACCCCGGGGGCAGACCAACGAACACCGGGGAGCTGTTTTTT; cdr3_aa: CASNPGGRPTNTGELFF
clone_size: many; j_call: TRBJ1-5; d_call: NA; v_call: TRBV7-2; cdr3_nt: TGTGCCAGCAGCCTCACGGGAGGGGAGCCCCAGCATTTT; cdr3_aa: CASSLTGGEPQHF
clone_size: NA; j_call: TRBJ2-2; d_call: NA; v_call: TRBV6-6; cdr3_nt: TGTGCCAGCAGCCGCCGCGTAGGGGCGAACACCGGGGAGCTGTTTTTT; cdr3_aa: CASSRRVGANTGELFF
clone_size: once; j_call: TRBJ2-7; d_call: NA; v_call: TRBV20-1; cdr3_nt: TGCAGTGCTAGGTCAGGGTTCCGGGAGCAGTACTTC; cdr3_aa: CSARSGFREQYF
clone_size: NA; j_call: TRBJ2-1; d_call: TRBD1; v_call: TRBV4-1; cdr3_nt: TGCGCCAGCAGCCAAGGACAGGGGGCCGATGAGCAGTTCTTC; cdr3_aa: CASSQGQGADEQFF
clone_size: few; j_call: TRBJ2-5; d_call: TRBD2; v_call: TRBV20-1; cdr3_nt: TGCAGTGGAGCGGGGCCGGAGACCCAGTACTTC; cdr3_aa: CSGAGPETQYF
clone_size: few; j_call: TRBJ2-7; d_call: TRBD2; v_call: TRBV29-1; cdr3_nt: TGCAGCGCCAAGCGGGGCAGTAGCTCCTACGAGCAGTACTTC; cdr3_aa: CSAKRGSSSYEQYF
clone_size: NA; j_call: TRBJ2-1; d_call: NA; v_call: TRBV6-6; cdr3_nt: TGTGCCAGCAGTTCCGACCCATTACAGTTCTTC; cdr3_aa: CASSSDPLQFF
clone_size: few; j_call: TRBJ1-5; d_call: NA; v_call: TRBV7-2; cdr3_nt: TGTGCCAGCAGCTCCCCGGCAGGTGCCTTTAGCAATCAGCCCCAGCATTTT; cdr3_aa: CASSSPAGAFSNQPQHF
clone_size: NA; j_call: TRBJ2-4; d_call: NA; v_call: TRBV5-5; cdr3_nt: TGTGCCAGCAGCCCCCCCGAGGGGACAGCCAAAAACATTCAGTACTTC; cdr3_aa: CASSPPEGTAKNIQYF
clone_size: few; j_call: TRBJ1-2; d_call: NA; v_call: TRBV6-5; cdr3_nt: TGTGCCAGCAGTTACTCCGGGACATACTATGGCTACACCTTC; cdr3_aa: CASSYSGTYYGYTF
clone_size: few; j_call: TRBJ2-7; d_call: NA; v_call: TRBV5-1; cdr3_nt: TGCGCCAGCAGCTTGGTTCCGGGATCCTACGAGCAGTACTTC; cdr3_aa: CASSLVPGSYEQYF
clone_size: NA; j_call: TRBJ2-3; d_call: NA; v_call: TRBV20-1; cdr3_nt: TGCAGTGCTTCTCCGGTTCCCGGGGCTATCACAGATACGCAGTATTTT; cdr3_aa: CSASPVPGAITDTQYF
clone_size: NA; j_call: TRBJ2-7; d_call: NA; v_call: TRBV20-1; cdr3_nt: TGCAGTGCTAGAGGCCTTAGGGGTACGTACGAGCAGTACTTC; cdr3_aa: CSARGLRGTYEQYF
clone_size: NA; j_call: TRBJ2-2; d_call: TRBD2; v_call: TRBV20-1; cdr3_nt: TGCAGTGCTAGGACTACTAGCGGGGGCGGGGAGCTGTTTTTT; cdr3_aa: CSARTTSGGGELFF
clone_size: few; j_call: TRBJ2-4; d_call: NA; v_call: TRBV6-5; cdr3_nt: TGTGCCAGCAGTTACTCCGCGGGGGCTGCCAAAAACATTCAGTACTTC; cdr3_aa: CASSYSAGAAKNIQYF
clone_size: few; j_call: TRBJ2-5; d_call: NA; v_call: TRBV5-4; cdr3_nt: TGTGCCAGCAGCTCACGAAGGAACCAAGAGACCCAGTACTTC; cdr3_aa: CASSSRRNQETQYF